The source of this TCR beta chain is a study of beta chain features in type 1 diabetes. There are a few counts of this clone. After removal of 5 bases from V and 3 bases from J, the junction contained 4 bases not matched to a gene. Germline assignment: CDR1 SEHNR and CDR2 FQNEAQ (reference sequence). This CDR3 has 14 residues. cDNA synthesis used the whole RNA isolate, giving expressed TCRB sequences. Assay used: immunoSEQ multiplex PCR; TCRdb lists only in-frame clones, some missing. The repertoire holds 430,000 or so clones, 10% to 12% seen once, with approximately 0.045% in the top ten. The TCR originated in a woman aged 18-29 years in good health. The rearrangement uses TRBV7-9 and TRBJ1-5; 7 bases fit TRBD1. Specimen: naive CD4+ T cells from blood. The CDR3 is CASSPQGPNQPQHF. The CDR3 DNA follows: TGTGCCAGCAGCCCACAGGGGCCCAATCAGCCCCAGCATTTT.